The 22 T cell receptor beta chains listed next were all sequenced from one sample in a study of CD8+ T cells in alopecia areata listed by TCRdb under 2018. Receptors were amplified or captured by the immunoSEQ multiplex PCR assay. RNA was extracted from all samples and reverse transcribed into cDNA as template for TCR sequencing. TCRdb took over this immuneACCESS table, retaining in-frame rearrangements with V and J assigned. Such tables are incomplete; in checked studies, under half of the missing clones stem from an unresolved V gene, and the remainder is unexplained. The sample includes 190,000 or so clones, with about three fifths observed a single time. The ten largest make up about 12% of the sample. The time point label on this specimen signifies: about 25 weeks on oral tofacitinib. Sample treatment or condition, as interpreted from the label and publication: oral pan-JAK inhibitor, 5-10 mg twice daily.

Here the sequenced sample was CD8+ T cells sorted from blood, taken at week 24, from a patient treated with tofacitinib. The receptors stem from a human donor with alopecia areata.

The genes are TRBV7-2 and TRBJ2-1; unclear D gene. Trimming left V 1 base short and J 5 bases short, with 6 bases between. The CDR3 is 13 residues long. Germline V gene data show CDR1 as SGHTA and CDR2 as FQGNSA. The CDR3 DNA is TGTGCCAGCAGCTTAGTGGCCCACAATGAGCAGTTCTTC. Amino acids: CASSLVAHNEQFF. Using reference TRBV7-2 and TRBJ2-1 for the parts outside the CDR3, the full variable domain is GAGVSQSPSNKVTEKGKDVELRCDPISGHTALYWYRQSLGQGLEFLIYFQGNSAPDKSGLPSDRFSAERTGGSVSTLTIQRTQQEDSAVYLCASSLVAHNEQFFGPGTRLTVL.

The chain combines TRBV27 with TRBJ2-1; 7 bases align to TRBD1. Trimming took 5 bases from V and 1 from J; bases not matched to a gene: 5. The germline V gene has CDR1 MNHEY and CDR2 SMNVEV (reference sequence). This CDR3 contains 15 residues. CDR3 sequence (DNA): TGTGCCAGCAGTGAGTGGACAGGATCCTACAATGAGCAGTTCTTC. Protein product: CASSEWTGSYNEQFF.

V is TRBV29-1 and J is TRBJ2-6, with D uncertain. The CDR3 loop spans 15 amino acids. Trimming removed 6 bases at V and 0 bases at J, with 12 bases between. Germline CDR1 reads SQVTM; CDR2 reads ANQGSEA. The CDR3 loop is CSVPGPGSGANVLTF. CDR3 in DNA: TGCAGCGTACCCGGACCGGGCTCTGGGGCCAACGTCCTGACTTTC.

J is TRBJ1-5 and V is TRBV30; 9 bases align to TRBD1. This CDR3 spans 14 amino acids. J was trimmed by 6 bases and V by 3 bases; bases with no gene match: 6. Germline CDR1 and CDR2: GTSNPN and SVGIG (reference sequence). This CDR3 is CAWRLKTGGQPQHF. CDR3 DNA: TGTGCCTGGAGGTTAAAGACAGGGGGTCAGCCCCAGCATTTT.

The chain employs TRBV29-1 and TRBJ2-7, with 7 bases that match TRBD1. Trimming took 1 base from V and 3 from J; bases not matched to a gene: 6. This CDR3 is built from 14 residues. CDR1 and CDR2 from the germline V gene are SQVTM and ANQGSEA. The CDR3 coding sequence is TGCAGCGTTGAAGTCGGACAGGTTATCTACGAGCAGTACTTC. Translation: CSVEVGQVIYEQYF.

V and J are TRBV13 and TRBJ1-2, with 8 bases fitting TRBD1. CDR3 length equals 15 residues. With 4 bases clipped from V and 0 bases from J, the junction kept 4 bases outside the gene matches. Germline CDR1 reads PRHDT; CDR2 reads FYEKMQ (reference sequence). The CDR3 region has the DNA TGTGCCAGCAGCTCCGGACAGGGCACTAACTATGGCTACACCTTC. Translating it yields CASSSGQGTNYGYTF.

V usage is TRBV2 and J usage is TRBJ1-2; D possibly corresponds to TRBD1 (5 bases). The CDR3 sequence is 14 residues long. V dropped 5 bases and J dropped 1 base, with 11 bases sitting between them. Germline V gene sequence: CDR1 SNHLY, CDR2 FYNNEI. CDR3 sequence reads: CASSPGTVNYGYTF. The DNA of the CDR3 is TGTGCCAGCAGTCCCGGGACGGTTAACTATGGCTACACCTTC.

The rearrangement links TRBV2 to TRBJ1-2, with D possibly TRBD1 on 5 matching bases. This CDR3 comprises 13 residues. Germline V gene lookup returns CDR1 SNHLY and CDR2 FYNNEI. V dropped 2 bases and J dropped 8 bases, with 12 bases sitting between them. The CDR3 DNA is TGTGCCAGCAGTGAATTCGCAGGGAGGGGCTACACCTTC. Its translation: CASSEFAGRGYTF.

This rearrangement joins TRBV5-1 to TRBJ1-2; 11 bases align to TRBD1. V was clipped by 0 bases and J by 5 bases; unmatched bases: 9. CDR1 SGHRS and CDR2 YFSETQ come from the germline V gene. This CDR3 has 17 amino acids. The CDR3 here is CASSLERVDRGLYGYTF. Here the CDR3 DNA reads TGCGCCAGCAGCTTGGAACGCGTGGACAGGGGGCTTTATGGCTACACCTTC.

This clone was detected only a few times. The chain has TRBV4-1 and TRBJ1-1; 7 bases fit TRBD1. The CDR3 extends over 15 amino acids. The J segment lost 2 bases and the V segment lost 2 bases, leaving 5 bases of the junction unmatched. CDR1 is MGHRA, CDR2 YSYEKL, per germline. The CDR3 nucleotides are TGCGCCAGCAGCCAAACGGGGACAGCTAACACTGAAGCTTTCTTT. This encodes CASSQTGTANTEAFF.

V and J are TRBV30 and TRBJ2-3; 8 nucleotides agree with TRBD1. CDR1 and CDR2 from the germline V gene are GTSNPN and SVGIG (reference sequence). V lost 1 base, J lost 4 bases, and 1 base stayed unmatched. The CDR3 contains 13 residues. CDR3 protein: CAWSGQGPDTQYF. In DNA, the CDR3 is TGTGCCTGGAGTGGACAGGGGCCAGATACGCAGTATTTT.

A single count supports this clone. The V and J genes are TRBV13 and TRBJ2-7; D ambiguous. The ends were cut back, 6 bases at V and 5 bases at J, with 14 bases in the middle. The CDR3 length is 13 residues. The V gene's germline CDR1 is PRHDT and CDR2 FYEKMQ (reference sequence). The CDR3 region has the DNA TGTGCCAGCAGTACCGGTGCTTTCGACGAGCAGTACTTC. Protein: CASSTGAFDEQYF.

The chain links TRBV19 to TRBJ1-6; no firm D call. Trimming shortened V by 7 bases and J by 0 bases, and 16 bases separated the two germline ends. This CDR3 is 17 amino acids long. Germline CDR1 reads LNHDA; CDR2 reads SQIVND (reference sequence). DNA for the CDR3: TGTGCCAGTACCTCCCGGGCCGTGAGCTCCTATAATTCACCCCTCCACTTT. Translating it yields CASTSRAVSSYNSPLHF.

This chain joins TRBV13 and TRBJ2-7, with TRBD1 matching over 9 bases. From germline, CDR1 is PRHDT and CDR2 FYEKMQ (reference sequence). The length of the CDR3 is 15 residues. Germline trimming cut 2 bases from V and 1 base from J; bases unmatched to any gene: 3. CDR3 sequence: CASSLRGQGSYEQYF. The DNA for the CDR3 is TGTGCCAGCAGCTTAAGGGGACAGGGATCCTACGAGCAGTACTTC. Filled out from reference TRBV13 and TRBJ2-7, the complete variable domain reads AAGVIQSPRHLIKEKRETATLKCYPIPRHDTVYWYQQGPGQDPQFLISFYEKMQSDKGSIPDRFSAQQFSDYHSELNMSSLELGDSALYFCASSLRGQGSYEQYFGPGTRLTVT.

The chain joins TRBV27 to TRBJ2-7, with 7 bases aligning to TRBD1. Unmatched junction bases numbered 12, after V lost 5 bases and J lost 5 bases. Germline loops: CDR1 MNHEY, CDR2 SMNVEV (reference sequence). The CDR3 spans 15 residues. In nucleotides, the CDR3 is TGTGCCAGCAGTACACCTCGACAGGGTAGAAACGAGCAGTACTTC. The encoded protein is CASSTPRQGRNEQYF.

Only a few counts were recorded for this clone. CDR3 DNA: TGCAGCACCAAATCAGGGTCGCGGAACACTGAAGCTTTCTTT. Residues: CSTKSGSRNTEAFF. V usage is TRBV29-1 and J usage is TRBJ1-1, with D tentatively TRBD1 (5 bases). Between the trimmed V and J ends, which lost 8 bases and 1 base, there was a span of 17 bases. CDR3 size: 14 residues. Germline values: CDR1 SQVTM, CDR2 ANQGSEA.

The V call is TRBV7-8, the J call TRBJ1-2, with D possibly matching TRBD1 (6 bases). The CDR3 runs to 14 residues. The germline gives CDR1 SGHVS, CDR2 FQNEAQ. Trimming cost V 1 base and J 7 bases, with 13 bases left between them. The CDR3 DNA sequence: TGTGCCAGCAGCTTAGGGGGGCGGGGTTCTGGCTACACCTTC. Amino acids: CASSLGGRGSGYTF.

This clone showed up just a few times. Compared with germline, one end of the junction differs, possibly owing to a read error. The DNA for the CDR3 is TGTGCCAGGAACCGGGGCCGGGTGGATTTT. It is translated as CARNRGRVDF. V usage is TRBV2 and J usage is TRBJ2-3, with D perhaps TRBD1 or TRBD2 (5 bases each). The CDR3 is 10 amino acids. Germline V gene data show CDR1 as SNHLY and CDR2 as FYNNEI.

The genes are TRBV29-1 and TRBJ2-6, with 7 bases that match TRBD1. Germline V gene lookup returns CDR1 SQVTM and CDR2 ANQGSEA. The junction had 3 bases not matched to a gene; V was cut back by 5 bases and J by 2 bases. The CDR3 length is 14 residues. The CDR3: CSVPGQAGANVLTF. The CDR3 coding sequence is TGCAGCGTTCCTGGACAGGCTGGGGCCAACGTCCTGACTTTC.

This chain connects TRBV2 to TRBJ1-1, with 8 bases identical to TRBD1. Trimming took 2 bases from V and 1 from J; bases not matched to a gene: 6. The CDR3 has 16 amino acids. Germline V CDR1 and CDR2: SNHLY, FYNNEI. For the CDR3, the DNA is TGTGCCAGCAGTGAACGGTACAGGGGGACGAACACTGAAGCTTTCTTT. Translation gives CASSERYRGTNTEAFF.

This rearrangement joins TRBV6-5 to TRBJ2-5; no firm D call. The V gene's germline CDR1 is MNHEY and CDR2 SVGAGI. The CDR3 spans 14 residues. V dropped 6 bases and J dropped 1 base, with 12 bases sitting between them. The DNA of the CDR3 is TGTGCCAGCAGCCCCCTCTCAGGCCAAGAGACCCAGTACTTC. Protein product: CASSPLSGQETQYF.

The genes are TRBV19 and TRBJ2-1; TRBD1 is a possible D gene (5 bases). This CDR3 is 11 amino acids long. CDR1 is LNHDA and CDR2 is SQIVND in the germline V gene (reference sequence). The germline V and J ends were trimmed by 7 bases and 7 bases, with 8 bases remaining between them. The CDR3 DNA reads TGTGCCAGTATTAGGGGAAATGAGCAGTTCTTC. Translating it yields CASIRGNEQFF.